The 14 T cell receptor beta chains below all came from one sample that was sequenced in a study of CXCR3-negative and CXCR3-positive naive CD8 T cells. Study outcomes and limitations: TRB CDR3s of CXCR3-positive naive cells were more hydrophobic than those of CXCR3-negative naive cells.

Which antigens these TCRs recognize remains unknown. TRB cDNA libraries were made by UMI-labeled 5' RACE. TCRdb re-called the 5' RACE reads and shows each CDR3 protein once, DNA omitted. The sample table sets out about 85,000 distinct CDR3 sequences. Specimen: naive CXCR3+ CD8+ T cells from blood. Documented subset: CD45RO-CCR7+CD27+CD95- naive CD8+ T cells expressing CXCR3 (TNR3+). The source is a human donor in good health. Some clones in this sample may be carry-over from other donors' samples.

This chain's CDR3 is CASSWTGNEQFF. This chain links TRBV6-5 with TRBJ2-1; the D gene TCRdb calls, TRBD1, cannot be checked with no DNA. The germline V gene has CDR1 MNHEY and CDR2 SVGAGI. This CDR3 comprises 12 residues.

This CDR3 is CSVPPEGVGYGYTF. V and J are TRBV29-1 and TRBJ1-2; TCRdb's assignment of TRBD1 cannot be checked, as there is no DNA. Germline V gene data show CDR1 as SQVTM and CDR2 as ANQGSEA. The CDR3 is 14 amino acids.

The J gene is TRBJ2-2, the V gene TRBV12-3 or TRBV12-4; TCRdb's D gene call, TRBD1, goes unchecked for lack of DNA. This CDR3 region has 16 residues. The CDR3 here is CASRDPGQGATGELFF.

V and J are TRBV7-9 and TRBJ2-1; TCRdb lists TRBD1, though no DNA is available to test this call. Germline loops: CDR1 SEHNR, CDR2 FQNEAQ (reference sequence). CDR3 length equals 13 residues. The CDR3 loop is CASSGWGDNEQFF.

The chain links TRBV28 to TRBJ2-3; the TCRdb D gene call, TRBD1, has no DNA to confirm it. Looked up from germline, CDR1 is MDHEN and CDR2 is SYDVKM. CDR3 length: 15 amino acids. CDR3 sequence reads: CASSQPAQRTDTQYF.

The chain employs TRBV28 and TRBJ2-5; absent DNA, TCRdb's TRBD2 call cannot be checked. Germline V gives CDR1 MDHEN, CDR2 SYDVKM. The CDR3 runs 15 residues. The CDR3 is CARSEVGTSGETQYF. The variable domain in full, with the rest retrieved from reference TRBV28 and TRBJ2-5, is DVKVTQSSRYLVKRTGEKVFLECVQDMDHENMFWYRQDPGLGLRLIYFSYDVKMKEKGDIPEGYSVSREKKERFSLILESASTNQTSMYLCARSEVGTSGETQYFGPGTRLLVL.

The rearrangement joins TRBV7-9 to TRBJ2-3. The length of the CDR3 is 14 residues. Germline CDR1 is SEHNR and CDR2 is FQNEAQ (reference sequence). CDR3 amino acids: CASSQRGSTDTQYF. Full variable domain (rest looked up from reference TRBV7-9 and TRBJ2-3): DTGVSQNPRHKITKRGQNVTFRCDPISEHNRLYWYRQTLGQGPEFLTYFQNEAQLEKSRLLSDRFSAERPKGSFSTLEIQRTEQGDSAMYLCASSQRGSTDTQYFGPGTRLTVL.

CDR3 sequence: CATSTEGVPKTGALTDTQYF. This chain connects TRBV15 to TRBJ2-3; TCRdb reports TRBD1, a call that lacks DNA to check it against. Germline CDR1 reads LNHNV; CDR2 reads YYDKDF (reference sequence). The CDR3 has 20 amino acids.

J is TRBJ2-7 and V is TRBV6-5. The CDR3 consists of 15 residues. Germline CDR1 reads MNHEY; CDR2 reads SVGAGI. CDR3 protein: CASSYSYRGSYEQYF.

This chain's CDR3 is CSASPGDELPFNYGYTF. V gene TRBV20-1 combines with J gene TRBJ1-2; with no DNA, the TCRdb D assignment of TRBD1 cannot be verified. Germline CDR1 is DFQATT and CDR2 is SNEGSKA (reference sequence). The CDR3 is 17 amino acids.

The rearrangement uses TRBV13 and TRBJ1-1; the TCRdb call, TRBD1, lacks DNA for checking. The CDR3 sequence is 14 residues long. Looked up from germline, CDR1 is PRHDT and CDR2 is FYEKMQ (reference sequence). The CDR3 is CASSLVGATAEAFF.

The rearrangement links TRBV5-6 to TRBJ1-5; the D gene TCRdb calls, TRBD1, cannot be checked with no DNA. This CDR3 is 17 amino acids long. Looked up from germline, CDR1 is SGHDT and CDR2 is YYEEEE. CDR3 residues: CASSLHVYRGANQPQHF.

V and J are TRBV20-1 and TRBJ1-5; TCRdb gives TRBD1 as the D gene, but with no DNA this cannot be confirmed. CDR1 is DFQATT, CDR2 SNEGSKA, per germline (reference sequence). The CDR3 consists of 14 residues. CDR3 region: CSVSERGADQPQHF.

The chain couples TRBV21-1 to TRBJ2-5. TRBV21-1 is a pseudogene segment. This CDR3 is 16 amino acids long. The CDR3 sequence is CASSKANRGRRETQYF.